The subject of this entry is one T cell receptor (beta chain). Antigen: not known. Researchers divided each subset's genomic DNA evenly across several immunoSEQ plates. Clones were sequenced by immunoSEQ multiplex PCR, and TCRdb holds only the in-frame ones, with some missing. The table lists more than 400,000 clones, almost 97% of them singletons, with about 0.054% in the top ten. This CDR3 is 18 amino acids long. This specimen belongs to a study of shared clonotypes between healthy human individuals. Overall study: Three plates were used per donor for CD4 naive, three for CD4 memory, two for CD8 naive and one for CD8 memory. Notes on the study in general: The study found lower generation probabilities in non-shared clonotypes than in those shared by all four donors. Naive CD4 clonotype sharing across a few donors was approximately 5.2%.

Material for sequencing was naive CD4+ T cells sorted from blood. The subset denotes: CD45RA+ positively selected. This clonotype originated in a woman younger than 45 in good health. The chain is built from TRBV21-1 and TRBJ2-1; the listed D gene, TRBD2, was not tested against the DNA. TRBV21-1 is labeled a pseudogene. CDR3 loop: CASSRHCSSGRLYNEQFF. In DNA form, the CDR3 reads TGTGCCAGCAGCAGACACTGCTCTAGCGGGAGGCTATACAATGAGCAGTTCTTC.